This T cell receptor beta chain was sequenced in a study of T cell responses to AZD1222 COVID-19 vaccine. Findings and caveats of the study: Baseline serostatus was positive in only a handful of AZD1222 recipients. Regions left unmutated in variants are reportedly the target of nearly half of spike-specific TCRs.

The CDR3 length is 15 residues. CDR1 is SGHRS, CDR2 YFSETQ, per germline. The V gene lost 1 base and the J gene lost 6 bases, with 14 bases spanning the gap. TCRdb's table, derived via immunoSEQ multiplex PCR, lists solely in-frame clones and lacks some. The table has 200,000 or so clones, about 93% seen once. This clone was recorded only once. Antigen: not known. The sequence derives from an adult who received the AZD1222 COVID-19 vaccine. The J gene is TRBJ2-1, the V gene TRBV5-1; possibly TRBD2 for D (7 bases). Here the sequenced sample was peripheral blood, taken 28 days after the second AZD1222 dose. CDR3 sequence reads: CASSLRAGEGNEQFF. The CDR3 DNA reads TGCGCCAGCAGCTTGCGGGCAGGGGAGGGCAATGAGCAGTTCTTC.